Sequencing of this T cell receptor (beta chain) was carried out in a study of vaccination and CD4 T cells after COVID-19. On the study more broadly: Samples were taken after vaccination, a median of approximately 70 days after dose two, with a range of 14 to 241. The authors sampled three convalescent patients on day 14 and on days 161 to 241 post-vaccination. The authors gave control cultures a CEFX pool, an HIV-1 Nef pool, or no peptide.

The CDR3 covers 19 residues. The Oncomine TCR Beta short-read assay sequenced DNA from cultured CD4+ T cells. TCRdb re-analysed the PCR reads in MiXCR, keeping a single row per CDR3 protein. The table has around 15,000 distinct CDR3 sequences, approximately 50% seen once; the top ten hold around 15%. Sample time point: late sampling 161 to 241 days after vaccination in a few convalescent patients. The sample's treatment: approximately 9-day PBMC culture with coronavirus spike peptide pools or control peptides (ViraFEST assay). Study-wide results and caveats: Only after vaccination were a median roughly 83% of convalescents' reactive clones seen.

Of note for this clonotype: Antigen unknown.

Sequenced material: CD4+ T cells from blood, cultured in vitro, taken about 7 months after SARS-CoV-2 vaccination. The chain carries TRBV21-1 and TRBJ2-5; TRBD2 was called by the table and not checked on the DNA. TRBV21-1 is a recognized pseudogene. The TCR was taken from a human donor who had recovered from COVID-19. CDR3 DNA sequence: TGTGCCAGCAGCAAAGAGACTAGCGGGGGGCCCGGGATAAGGGAGACCCAGTACTTC. Its translation: CASSKETSGGPGIRETQYF.